This TCR beta chain was retrieved from a study of T cells after yellow fever vaccination. Study conclusions and caveats: Highly abundant clonotypes carried over from the bulk population could end up in FACS-sorted repertoires as contaminants. Peaking faster, on day 5 versus 15, the secondary response was nonetheless weaker.

For this clonotype: Its target is not known.

Germline values: CDR1 LGHNA, CDR2 YSLEER. The ends were cut back, 5 bases at V and 2 bases at J, with 18 bases in the middle. The CDR3 covers 17 residues. Researchers made TCR cDNA using 5'RACE template switching, and this step added a universal primer site and UMIs. TCRdb re-derived calls from the 5' RACE reads in MiXCR, one entry per CDR3 protein. This sample yields more than 350,000 distinct CDR3 sequences, of which around 10% are seen a single time; roughly 18% belongs to the top ten. Sample: PBMCs, taken on the day of the first yellow fever vaccination. The chain recombines TRBV4-3 with TRBJ2-2; no reliable D call. This TCR was sampled from a man younger than 35 who received the YFV17D yellow fever vaccine. This CDR3 reads CASSTRPGPGNTGELFF. CDR3 nucleotides: TGCGCCAGCAGCACCCGACCCGGGCCAGGAAACACCGGGGAGCTGTTTTTT.